Listed here are 6 T cell receptor beta chains from one sample, sequenced in a study of identical twins. TCRdb processed the 5' RACE reads anew with MiXCR; each CDR3 protein has one entry. Seen here are under 350,000 distinct CDR3 sequences, 9.5% observed once, and the top ten hold roughly 6.8%. A further study also used this sample, focusing on yellow fever vaccine responses in identical twins.

Material: CD8+ T cells sorted from blood. All receptors come from a woman between 18 and 29 years old in good health.

The genes are TRBV19 and TRBJ2-1; 7 bases match TRBD2. This CDR3 spans 15 amino acids. V was pared by 6 bases and J by 4 bases, with 9 bases of the junction left unmatched. Germline V gives CDR1 LNHDA, CDR2 SQIVND (reference sequence). The CDR3: CASSILAWGYNEQFF. The CDR3 coding sequence is TGTGCCAGTAGCATACTAGCGTGGGGTTACAATGAGCAGTTCTTC.

Many counts were recorded for this clonotype. The V gene is TRBV15, the J gene TRBJ2-3; 7 bases map to TRBD1. CDR1 and CDR2 (germline): LNHNV, YYDKDF (reference sequence). Trimming took 5 bases from V and 2 from J; bases not matched to a gene: 16. There are 18 residues in the CDR3. The CDR3 sequence is CATSGPSGTVVPTDTQYF. The CDR3 DNA follows: TGTGCCACCAGCGGTCCCTCCGGGACAGTCGTCCCCACAGATACGCAGTATTTT.

This clonotype was observed a handful of times. The J gene is TRBJ2-5, the V gene TRBV20-1, with 10 bases that match TRBD1. V was clipped by 6 bases and J by 10 bases; unmatched bases: 17. Germline V gives CDR1 DFQATT, CDR2 SNEGSKA (reference sequence). This CDR3 is built from 15 residues. The CDR3 DNA reads as TGCAGTGCGAGCCTTAGCGGGACAGGGGCTTCGGACCAGTACTTC. It encodes CSASLSGTGASDQYF.

This clonotype has a handful of counts. This chain uses TRBV7-9 with TRBJ2-2; tentatively, D is TRBD1 (8 bases). The CDR3 runs 16 residues. With 5 bases removed from V and 5 bases from J, the gap between germline ends came to 18 bases. From germline, CDR1 is SEHNR and CDR2 FQNEAQ (reference sequence). In nucleotides, the CDR3 is TGTGCCAGCAGCCAACGGGGGGACAGGACTACCGGGGAGCTGTTTTTT. Its translation: CASSQRGDRTTGELFF.

There are many counts of this clonotype. The chain carries TRBV12-3 or TRBV12-4 and TRBJ1-1; the D is unclear. Between the trimmed V and J ends, which lost 5 bases and 7 bases, there was a span of 11 bases. This CDR3 region has 12 residues. The CDR3 nucleotides are TGTGCCAGCAGTGCGAGGGCGATTGAAGCTTTCTTT. Protein: CASSARAIEAFF.

This chain links TRBV5-5 with TRBJ2-5; no clear D. Between the trimmed V and J ends, which lost 1 base and 0 bases, there was a span of 10 bases. The CDR3 contains 15 residues. Germline V gene data show CDR1 as SGHKS and CDR2 as YYEKEE (reference sequence). The CDR3 DNA follows: TGTGCCAGCAGCTTGTCGACCGAGTACCAAGAGACCCAGTACTTC. The encoded protein is CASSLSTEYQETQYF.